One sample yielded the 27 T cell receptor beta chains listed below, sequenced in a study of cytomegalovirus exposure and HLA in healthy donors (dated by TCRdb to 2015 to 2018). The library was built by means of the immunoSEQ multiplex PCR assay. Held by TCRdb, this immuneACCESS table contains in-frame sequences only and omits some clones. Under half of the omission traces to an unresolved V gene where checked; the cause of the rest is unknown. In all, the sample holds some 140,000 clones, and about 82% of those were seen once. The top ten clonotypes cover 2.1% of the sample. Sequenced: PBMCs. These receptors were collected from a human donor in good health.

The chain employs TRBV19 and TRBJ1-6; D may be TRBD1 (5 bases). The CDR3 runs 15 residues. V was shortened by 6 bases and J by 7 bases, with 16 bases between the two germline ends. Germline CDR1 LNHDA, CDR2 SQIVND (reference sequence). The CDR3 sequence is CASRPRGGPNSPLHF. The DNA of the CDR3 is TGTGCCAGTAGACCCCGGGGGGGTCCCAATTCACCCCTCCACTTT.

The rearrangement joins TRBV7-2 to TRBJ1-2; 8 bases match TRBD1. V gave up 2 bases and J gave up 4 bases; unmatched junction bases: 6. The CDR3 has 15 residues. Germline V gives CDR1 SGHTA, CDR2 FQGNSA. DNA for the CDR3: TGTGCCAGCAGCTTAATGGACAGGGAATCCTATGGCTACACCTTC. It codes for CASSLMDRESYGYTF.

Only one count was recorded for this clone. This chain uses TRBV9 with TRBJ1-2; 9 bases match TRBD1. The CDR3 loop spans 14 amino acids. Germline CDR1 SGDLS, CDR2 YYNGEE. Trimming cost V 6 bases and J 5 bases; bases outside gene matches: 8. The CDR3 DNA reads TGTGCCAGCACTCTGGGACAGGGAGGGTATGGCTACACCTTC. This sequence encodes CASTLGQGGYGYTF.

The chain combines TRBV7-3 with TRBJ1-6; D might be TRBD1 (6 bases). This CDR3 region has 18 residues. Germline CDR1 and CDR2: SGHTA and FQGTGA. Deletions cut 3 bases from V and 0 bases from J, with 15 bases between. CDR3 sequence reads: CASSFSGTRSSYNSPLHF. The CDR3 bases are TGTGCCAGCAGCTTCTCCGGGACACGAAGCTCCTATAATTCACCCCTCCACTTT.

The rearrangement uses TRBV2 and TRBJ2-4; D is possibly TRBD2 (5 bases). This CDR3 is built from 13 residues. Looked up from germline, CDR1 is SNHLY and CDR2 is FYNNEI. Trimming removed 5 bases at V and 8 bases at J, with 13 bases between. CDR3 amino acids: CASSRAQLDIQYF. DNA of the CDR3: TGTGCCAGCAGTCGTGCCCAACTAGACATTCAGTACTTC.

The chain employs TRBV28 and TRBJ2-7, with 8 bases identical to TRBD1. CDR3 length equals 16 residues. Losses at the gene ends were 6 bases for V and 9 bases for J; bases not matched to a gene: 19. Germline CDR1 is MDHEN and CDR2 is SYDVKM. CDR3 in amino acids: CASSPPGQALYRGQYF. CDR3 coding DNA: TGTGCCAGCAGCCCACCGGGACAGGCCCTCTACCGCGGGCAGTACTTC. The full variable domain, with the rest looked up from reference TRBV28 and TRBJ2-7, is DVKVTQSSRYLVKRTGEKVFLECVQDMDHENMFWYRQDPGLGLRLIYFSYDVKMKEKGDIPEGYSVSREKKERFSLILESASTNQTSMYLCASSPPGQALYRGQYFGPGTRLTVT.

The chain carries TRBV30 and TRBJ2-7; 11 bases fit TRBD1. Germline assignment: CDR1 GTSNPN and CDR2 SVGIG (reference sequence). This CDR3 contains 12 residues. The V segment lost 8 bases and the J segment 7 bases; nucleotides outside the gene matches: 7. This CDR3 reads CARGQGAQEQYF. CDR3 coding DNA: TGTGCCCGCGGACAGGGGGCGCAAGAGCAGTACTTC.

This clone showed up just once. One end of the junction fails to match germline, which may point to a read error. Other DNA sequences in this sample translate to the same CDR3. V is TRBV7-7 and J is TRBJ2-7; maybe TRBD1 (6 bases). The CDR3 consists of 13 residues. The V gene's germline CDR1 is SSHAT and CDR2 FNYEAQ (reference sequence). For the CDR3, the DNA is TGTGCTAGCAGCTCGACAGGCTCCTACGAGCAGTACTTC. Protein sequence: CASSSTGSYEQYF.

The rearrangement uses TRBV28 and TRBJ1-4; a possible D gene is TRBD1 (6 bases). This CDR3 region has 16 residues. V was cut by 0 bases and J by 6 bases, with 14 bases left in between. Germline assignment: CDR1 MDHEN and CDR2 SYDVKM. The CDR3 loop is CASSLWAGTPDEKLFF. CDR3 bases: TGTGCCAGCAGTTTATGGGCTGGGACACCTGATGAAAAACTGTTTTTT.

The chain is built from TRBV28 and TRBJ1-2; 9 nucleotides line up with TRBD1. The V segment lost 3 bases and the J segment 3 bases; nucleotides outside the gene matches: 8. The CDR3 is 16 residues long. Germline values: CDR1 MDHEN, CDR2 SYDVKM. CDR3 sequence (DNA): TGTGCCAGCAGTTTGGGGGTGACAGGGGGTCACTATGGCTACACCTTC. The encoded protein is CASSLGVTGGHYGYTF.

For the CDR3, the DNA is TGTGCCAGCAGCGTAGCGCCGGGAAGCTCCTACGAGCAGTACTTC. Translating it yields CASSVAPGSSYEQYF. This chain connects TRBV9 to TRBJ2-7; the D gene is possibly TRBD2 (5 bases). CDR3 length: 15 residues. Germline V lookup: CDR1 SGDLS, CDR2 YYNGEE. The V end was cut by 0 bases, the J end by 0 bases, with 10 bases between.

The chain employs TRBV2 and TRBJ2-7, with D perhaps matching TRBD1 (6 bases). CDR1 is SNHLY and CDR2 is FYNNEI in the germline V gene. The CDR3 has 17 residues. The V gene lost 4 bases and the J gene lost 0 bases, with 19 bases spanning the gap. The CDR3 bases are TGTGCCAGCAGTGCTACCGGGACAATGAACCGCTCCTACGAGCAGTACTTC. Protein product: CASSATGTMNRSYEQYF. The complete variable domain, with remaining parts taken from reference TRBV2 and TRBJ2-7, reads EPEVTQTPSHQVTQMGQEVILRCVPISNHLYFYWYRQILGQKVEFLVSFYNNEISEKSEIFDDQFSVERPDGSNFTLKIRSTKLEDSAMYFCASSATGTMNRSYEQYFGPGTRLTVT.

The chain couples TRBV10-3 to TRBJ2-1; D may be TRBD1 (6 bases). The CDR3 sequence is 13 residues long. The V end was cut by 8 bases, the J end by 5 bases, with 13 bases between. Germline V CDR1 and CDR2: ENHRY, SYGVKD. This CDR3 is CAIGGQINNEQFF. CDR3 in DNA: TGTGCCATCGGGGGACAAATCAACAATGAGCAGTTCTTC.

The chain joins TRBV4-3 to TRBJ1-6, with 12 bases matching TRBD1. V was pared by 0 bases and J by 11 bases, with 5 bases of the junction left unmatched. This CDR3 is built from 16 residues. Germline V lookup: CDR1 LGHNA, CDR2 YSLEER. The CDR3: CASSQEPGQGATPLHF. The CDR3 DNA sequence: TGCGCCAGCAGCCAAGAACCGGGACAGGGGGCAACACCCCTCCACTTT.

The chain has TRBV6-1 and TRBJ1-5; D remains ambiguous. Between the trimmed V and J ends, which lost 8 bases and 0 bases, there was a span of 14 bases. The CDR3 sequence is 15 residues long. Germline V gives CDR1 MNHNS, CDR2 SASEGT. Here the CDR3 DNA reads TGTGCCAGCGGGAGTTCTCGGTTTAGCAATCAGCCCCAGCATTTT. This gives the protein CASGSSRFSNQPQHF.

This chain joins TRBV15 and TRBJ2-3; 9 bases are shared with TRBD2. Germline V gene sequence: CDR1 LNHNV, CDR2 YYDKDF (reference sequence). The CDR3 consists of 16 residues. Trimming cost V 8 bases and J 0 bases; bases outside gene matches: 9. DNA of the CDR3: TGTGCCACCGCTTCGACTAGCGGCAAGAGCACAGATACGCAGTATTTT. It codes for CATASTSGKSTDTQYF.

This chain connects TRBV19 to TRBJ2-2, with 8 bases lining up with TRBD1. This CDR3 is built from 14 residues. J was trimmed by 4 bases and V by 5 bases; bases with no gene match: 3. Germline-derived CDR1 and CDR2 are LNHDA and SQIVND (reference sequence). The CDR3 DNA reads as TGTGCCAGTAGTGGGACAGGATCCACCGGGGAGCTGTTTTTT. It translates to CASSGTGSTGELFF.

The chain employs TRBV5-1 and TRBJ2-1, with a tentative D call TRBD2 (5 bases). V was trimmed by 3 bases and J by 0 bases, leaving 19 bases between them. Germline loops: CDR1 SGHRS, CDR2 YFSETQ. The CDR3 extends over 18 amino acids. In nucleotides, the CDR3 is TGCGCCAGCAGCTCCCGCACCGGACTCGAAAGCTCCTACAATGAGCAGTTCTTC. Its protein is CASSSRTGLESSYNEQFF.

J is TRBJ2-1 and V is TRBV28; D gene ambiguous. The germline V gene encodes CDR1 MDHEN and CDR2 SYDVKM. Trimming pared 4 bases from V and 0 bases from J, leaving 13 bases between. There are 16 residues in the CDR3. The CDR3 nucleotides are TGTGCCAGCAGTTCTTTTAGCCCTAGCTCCTACAATGAGCAGTTCTTC. As protein: CASSSFSPSSYNEQFF.

A few counts support this clone. This chain links TRBV27 with TRBJ2-5; 11 positions agree with TRBD2. J gave up 5 bases and V 6 bases, and 11 bases lay outside the gene matches. This CDR3 is built from 16 residues. Germline assignment: CDR1 MNHEY and CDR2 SMNVEV (reference sequence). CDR3 nucleotides: TGTGCCAGCAGATTAGCGGGAGGGCCGGCTTGGGAGACCCAGTACTTC. This gives the protein CASRLAGGPAWETQYF.

This clone has only one observation. The rearrangement uses TRBV27 and TRBJ2-1; 10 nucleotides align to TRBD2. Germline trimming cut 7 bases from V and 7 bases from J; bases unmatched to any gene: 13. CDR1 is MNHEY, CDR2 SMNVEV, per germline (reference sequence). The length of the CDR3 is 16 residues. This chain's CDR3 is CASKSGRASLLNEQFF. The CDR3 coding sequence is TGTGCCAGCAAAAGCGGGAGGGCCTCTCTCTTGAATGAGCAGTTCTTC.

The chain has TRBV6-5 and TRBJ2-7; maybe TRBD2 (6 bases). Germline V CDR1 and CDR2: MNHEY, SVGAGI. CDR3 size: 15 residues. V was pared by 2 bases and J by 0 bases, with 11 bases between. For the CDR3, the DNA is TGTGCCAGCAGTTACGGACTACATAGCTCCTACGAGCAGTACTTC. This gives the protein CASSYGLHSSYEQYF.

Regarding this clone: Other DNA sequences in the sample encode the same CDR3. The genes are TRBV5-1 and TRBJ2-7; 7 nucleotides align to TRBD1. The J segment lost 3 bases and the V segment lost 0 bases, leaving 3 bases of the junction unmatched. CDR1 SGHRS and CDR2 YFSETQ come from the germline V gene. This CDR3 spans 14 amino acids. CDR3: CASSLGQGGYEQYF. The CDR3 DNA reads as TGCGCCAGCAGCTTGGGACAGGGTGGCTACGAGCAGTACTTC.

The chain couples TRBV11-2 to TRBJ2-3; weak D call: TRBD1 (6 bases). V was clipped by 1 base and J by 6 bases, with 11 bases between them. The CDR3 covers 14 residues. Germline-derived CDR1 and CDR2 are SGHAT and FQNNGV. Here the CDR3 reads CASSLGVGGDTQYF. The CDR3 DNA reads TGTGCCAGCAGCTTAGGGGTTGGGGGCGATACGCAGTATTTT.

The V call is TRBV18, the J call TRBJ2-3; 12 nucleotides align to TRBD2. Losses at the gene ends were 2 bases for V and 3 bases for J; bases not matched to a gene: 0. The CDR3 is 15 amino acids. The germline CDR1 and CDR2 sequences are KGHSH and LQKENI. CDR3 coding DNA: TGTGCCAGCTCACCAACTAGCGGGAGGACAGATACGCAGTATTTT. Its translation is CASSPTSGRTDTQYF.

The chain recombines TRBV11-1 with TRBJ2-1; 7 bases align to TRBD1. J gave up 6 bases and V 2 bases, and 19 bases lay outside the gene matches. The CDR3 totals 19 residues. Germline V gene lookup returns CDR1 SGHAT and CDR2 FQDESV (reference sequence). The CDR3 loop reads CASSLRQGDPKVNFNEQFF. For the CDR3, the DNA is TGTGCCAGCAGCTTAAGACAGGGTGATCCAAAAGTTAATTTCAATGAGCAGTTCTTC.

This chain joins TRBV5-1 and TRBJ2-6; D may be TRBD2 (5 bases). The CDR3 consists of 15 residues. Germline loops: CDR1 SGHRS, CDR2 YFSETQ. The V end lost 1 base, the J end lost 1 base, and 6 bases lay between the germline ends. CDR3 sequence reads: CASSLRGSGANVLTF. CDR3 sequence (DNA): TGCGCCAGCAGCTTGCGCGGGTCTGGGGCCAACGTCCTGACTTTC.